The clone carrying this T cell receptor beta chain showed up just once. The antigen remains undetermined. Germline trimming cut 4 bases from V and 4 bases from J; bases unmatched to any gene: 10. CDR1 SEHNR and CDR2 FQNEAQ come from the germline V gene (reference sequence). The CDR3 is 16 residues long. The data derive from a study of T cell responses to AZD1222 COVID-19 vaccine. General observations from the study: Baseline seropositivity occurred in only a handful of AZD1222 recipients. Spike-wide vaccine-associated CD4 TCRs dominated at 160-218 and 743-854. Mostly white British, mostly female donors; authors suggested clonal diversity may be underestimated.

Measured with immunoSEQ multiplex PCR; TCRdb has only the in-frame clones, and not every one. The table records 150,000 or so clones, 85% to 95% of them present only once. The chain has TRBV7-9 and TRBJ2-7, with 10 bases matching TRBD1. This sequence was found in an adult who received the AZD1222 COVID-19 vaccine. This material consisted of peripheral blood, taken 28 days after the second AZD1222 dose. The CDR3 DNA reads as TGTGCCAGCAGCTCCGGGGCCATGGGACAGGGGTACGAGCAGTACTTC. Translated: CASSSGAMGQGYEQYF.